Sequencing of this TCR beta chain was carried out in a study of shared clonotypes between healthy human individuals. Sequencing used immunoSEQ multiplex PCR; TCRdb keeps in-frame clones, though not all of them. The table shows about 2 million clones, with around 95% occurring only once. This CDR3 has 17 residues. The junction had 3 bases not matched to a gene; V was cut back by 0 bases and J by 4 bases. From germline, CDR1 is MGHDK and CDR2 SYGVNS. Specimen: naive CD4+ T cells sorted from blood. Noted subset: CD45RA+ positively selected. The TCR comes from a man between 18 and 35 years old in good health. This chain joins TRBV25-1 and TRBJ2-6; 10 bases match TRBD2. CDR3 amino acids: CASSEYSGRGGANVLTF. The CDR3 DNA reads as TGTGCCAGCAGTGAATACAGCGGGAGGGGCGGGGCCAACGTCCTGACTTTC.